The TCR beta chain described here comes from a study of vaccination effects on CD4 cells after COVID-19. Study summary: At 16 days and one week before vaccination, a couple of convalescent patients gave samples.

As to this clone: What it recognizes is unknown.

TCRdb keeps only in-frame clones here, not all; method: immunoSEQ multiplex PCR. The sample shows 55,000 to 90,000 clones, around 70% of them seen only once. Study-wide results and caveats: Marked clonal contraction was seen late after vaccination (in both infection- and vaccine-induced clones).

Prior to sequencing, the ViraFEST assay stimulated PBMC with viral peptide pools, which expanded the antigen-specific CD4+ T cells. Isolating CD4+ T cells followed less than 12 days of culture. The individual was infected with SARS-CoV-2 between March and December 2020, as confirmed by PCR. Peptides at around 10 ug/ml and IL-2 at 10 IU/ml were added to a few million PBMC per well. The culture used as the negative control contained an HIV-1 Nef peptide pool. The CDR3 is 14 residues long. Germline-derived CDR1 and CDR2 are MNHEY and SVGAGI. Trimming stripped 7 bases from V and 0 bases from J, with 7 bases between.

The source of this sequence is a human donor who had a prior SARS-CoV-2 infection. The source was CD4+ T cells from PBMCs cultured with HIV peptides, collected before COVID-19 vaccination. Sample subset: HIV-1 Nef peptide pool negative control/reference culture. The genes are TRBV6-5 and TRBJ2-6; tentative D call: TRBD1 (6 bases). The CDR3: CASTRGSGANVLTF. In DNA form, the CDR3 reads TGTGCCAGCACCAGGGGCTCTGGGGCCAACGTCCTGACTTTC.